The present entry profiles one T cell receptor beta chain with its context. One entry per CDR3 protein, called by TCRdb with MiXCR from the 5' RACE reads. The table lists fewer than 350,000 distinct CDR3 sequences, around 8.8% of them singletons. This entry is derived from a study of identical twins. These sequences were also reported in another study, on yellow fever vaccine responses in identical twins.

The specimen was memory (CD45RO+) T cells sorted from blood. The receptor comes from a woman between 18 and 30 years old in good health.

In DNA, the CDR3 is TGTGCCAGCAGCTTAACGGGGCAGGGGAGCACTGAAGCTTTCTTT. This gives the protein CASSLTGQGSTEAFF. This chain connects TRBV7-3 to TRBJ1-1; D is possibly TRBD1 (6 bases). There are 15 residues in the CDR3. Germline CDR1 is SGHTA and CDR2 is FQGTGA. Trimming took off 0 bases at V and 4 bases at J, with 12 bases between the two ends. Based on the CDR3 plus reference TRBV7-3 and TRBJ1-1, the full variable domain is GAGVSQTPSNKVTEKGKYVELRCDPISGHTALYWYRQSLGQGPEFLIYFQGTGAADDSGLPNDRFFAVRPEGSVSTLKIQRTERGDSAVYLCASSLTGQGSTEAFFGQGTRLTVV.